This T cell receptor beta chain was sequenced in a study of blood T cell repertoires in COVID-19. Study as a whole: The United States, Italy and Spain provided the acute and convalescent COVID-19 samples.

Here immunoSEQ multiplex PCR was the method, and the copy in TCRdb shows in-frame clones only, minus some. The table records about 280,000 clones, 80% to 90% of them present only once. The CDR3 has 13 amino acids. Trimming stripped 0 bases from V and 10 bases from J, with 12 bases between. Germline CDR1 is WNHNN and CDR2 is SYGVQD (reference sequence). Sequencing was done on a sample of peripheral blood. The chain combines TRBV10-1 with TRBJ1-1, with D maybe TRBD1 (6 bases). This TCR was sampled from a woman in her seventies with acute or convalescent COVID-19. The CDR3 coding sequence is TGCGCCAGCAGTGAGTCGGGGGCCCGGGGAGCTTTCTTT. It is translated as CASSESGARGAFF.